What follows is one T cell receptor beta chain and its context. Its antigen remains unidentified. Assay used: immunoSEQ multiplex PCR; TCRdb lists only in-frame clones, some missing. The sample has about 55,000 clones, approximately 80% seen once. This specimen belongs to a study of a mutant IDH1 vaccine in newly diagnosed glioma. Study background: Initiation of the vaccine course occurred 4-6 weeks after radiotherapy alone, or alongside temozolomide cycles.

V gave up 6 bases and J gave up 9 bases, with 15 bases separating them. This CDR3 contains 14 residues. Germline V gives CDR1 SNHLY, CDR2 FYNNEI. As for time point: week 23, last vaccination. Vaccination used 300 ug of mutant IDH1 20-mer peptide per dose, with topical imiquimod. Study findings and constraints: Vaccine-induced responses were seen in 85% to 95% of patients, spanning several MHC alleles. Pseudoprogression appeared unlinked to shifts in leading peripheral T cell clonotypes.

This clonotype was sampled from a man between 40 and 49 years old with glioma. Specimen: PBMCs, collected from a glioma patient whose treatment included an IDH1 peptide vaccine. The J gene is TRBJ1-6, the V gene TRBV2, with D perhaps matching TRBD1 (5 bases). The CDR3, as DNA: TGTGCCAGCAGAGGGGTACCCTCGGGTTCACCCCTCCACTTT. Residues: CASRGVPSGSPLHF. The full variable domain, its missing parts supplied by reference TRBV2 and TRBJ1-6, is EPEVTQTPSHQVTQMGQEVILRCVPISNHLYFYWYRQILGQKVEFLVSFYNNEISEKSEIFDDQFSVERPDGSNFTLKIRSTKLEDSAMYFCASRGVPSGSPLHFGNGTRLTVT.